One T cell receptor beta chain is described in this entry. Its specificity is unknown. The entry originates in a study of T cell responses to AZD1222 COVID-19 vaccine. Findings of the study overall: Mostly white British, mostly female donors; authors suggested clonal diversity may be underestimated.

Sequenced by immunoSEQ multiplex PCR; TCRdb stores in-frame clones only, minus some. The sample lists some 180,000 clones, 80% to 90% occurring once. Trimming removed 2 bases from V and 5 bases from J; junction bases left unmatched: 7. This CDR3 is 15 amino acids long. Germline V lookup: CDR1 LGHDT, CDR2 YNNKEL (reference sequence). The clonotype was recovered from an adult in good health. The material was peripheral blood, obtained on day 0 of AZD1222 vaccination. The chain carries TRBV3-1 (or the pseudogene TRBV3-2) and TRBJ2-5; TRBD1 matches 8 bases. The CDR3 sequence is CASSQWRTGMETQYF. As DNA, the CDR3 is TGTGCCAGCAGCCAATGGAGGACAGGGATGGAGACCCAGTACTTC.